Below are 5 T cell receptor beta chains sequenced from a single sample in a study of blood T cell repertoires in COVID-19. Only in-frame clones appear in the TCRdb table, and some are missing; sequencing was by immunoSEQ multiplex PCR. The sample holds about 90,000 clones, around 81% seen once. The sequencing input was peripheral blood. The receptors derive from a woman aged 65 to 85 with active or convalescent COVID-19.

The genes are TRBV28 and TRBJ2-6; tentatively, D is TRBD1 (5 bases). The CDR3 is 16 residues long. The ends were cut back, 7 bases at V and 2 bases at J, with 15 bases in the middle. Germline CDR1 reads MDHEN; CDR2 reads SYDVKM. CDR3 in DNA: TGTGCCAGCATTGCAGGGTCGCCCCCTGGGGCCAACGTCCTGACTTTC. Protein product: CASIAGSPPGANVLTF.

This sequence joins TRBV6-7 and TRBJ2-1, with 8 bases aligning to TRBD2. TRBV6-7 is annotated as an ORF whose role is uncertain. With 0 bases clipped from V and 7 bases from J, the junction kept 8 bases outside the gene matches. The CDR3 runs 16 residues. CDR3 amino acids: CASSYSRRGVLNEQFF. In nucleotides, the CDR3 is TGTGCCAGCAGTTACTCGAGGCGGGGGGTCCTAAATGAGCAGTTCTTC.

The V gene is TRBV6-2 or TRBV6-3, the J gene TRBJ2-4, with TRBD2 matching over 7 bases. V trimming: 4 bases; J trimming: 7 bases; junction bases outside the gene matches: 13. Per germline, CDR1 MNHEY and CDR2 SVGEGT. The CDR3 runs to 16 residues. The CDR3 nucleotides read TGTGCCAGCAGTTTCACTTCCCAGCGGGGTGGGAACATTCAGTACTTC. This codes for CASSFTSQRGGNIQYF.

Only a few counts were recorded for this clone. CDR3 region: CAISRQQNYGYTF. CDR3 in DNA: TGTGCCATCAGCAGACAGCAGAACTATGGCTACACCTTC. The V call is TRBV10-3, the J call TRBJ1-2; D is possibly TRBD1 (5 bases). This CDR3 region has 13 residues. Trimming cost V 6 bases and J 2 bases, with 10 bases left between them. Germline V gene sequence: CDR1 ENHRY, CDR2 SYGVKD.

The V call is TRBV6-5, the J call TRBJ1-1; D gene uncertain. Trimming stripped 2 bases from V and 4 bases from J, with 14 bases between. CDR3 length: 15 residues. Germline V lookup: CDR1 MNHEY, CDR2 SVGAGI. The CDR3 nucleotides are TGTGCCAGCAGTTACCATCTCAGAATACCCACTGAAGCTTTCTTT. Protein: CASSYHLRIPTEAFF.